This T cell receptor (beta chain) was sequenced for a study of blood T cell repertoires in COVID-19. Overall study: Collection of acute and convalescent COVID-19 samples took place in the United States, Italy and Spain. In each case, the material was cDNA or gDNA derived from T cells, B-cell-depleted T cells, or PBMCs.

V lost 5 bases and J lost 4, with 15 bases in between. Germline-derived CDR1 and CDR2 are SGHRS and YFSETQ. The CDR3 has 14 amino acids. Original handling: Counts of nucleated cells, estimated from reference gene primer amplification, were obtained. The protocol was immunoSEQ multiplex PCR, while the TCRdb copy is restricted to in-frame clones and leaves out a portion. That table is the source of V, J and clone size, and D and trimming were worked out from the DNA. This table has approximately 27,000 clones, 80% to 90% appearing once. The sequence was collected from a man aged 60 to 69 with acute or convalescent COVID-19. V and J are TRBV5-1 and TRBJ1-1; D possibly corresponds to TRBD1 (6 bases). Sequenced material: peripheral blood. In DNA, the CDR3 is TGCGCCAGCAGTATCCAGGGGCCGAGCACTGAAGCTTTCTTT. Translation: CASSIQGPSTEAFF.